Shown below are 26 T cell receptor beta chains from a single sample sequenced in a study of T cell responses to AZD1222 COVID-19 vaccine. Clones were sequenced by immunoSEQ multiplex PCR, and TCRdb holds only the in-frame ones, with some missing. The repertoire consists of around 160,000 clones, with about 90% occurring once and the leading ten covering around 0.98%. The sample consisted of peripheral blood, taken 28 days after the second AZD1222 dose. The receptors originated from an adult who received the AZD1222 COVID-19 vaccine.

The chain couples TRBV2 to TRBJ2-1; 10 positions match TRBD2. Germline V lookup: CDR1 SNHLY, CDR2 FYNNEI. The CDR3 spans 15 residues. V dropped 5 bases and J dropped 7; count of bases not matched to a gene: 8. This CDR3 reads CASSSSGGLLNEQFF. The CDR3 DNA reads as TGTGCCAGCAGTTCTAGCGGGGGCCTCCTAAATGAGCAGTTCTTC.

The chain has TRBV2 and TRBJ1-2; D is unresolved. V lost 6 bases and J 5 bases, leaving 10 bases between the germline ends. The CDR3 is 12 amino acids. Per germline, CDR1 SNHLY and CDR2 FYNNEI. The CDR3 nucleotides are TGTGCCAGCAGCGGTGACACATATGGCTACACCTTC. Its protein is CASSGDTYGYTF.

V usage is TRBV5-1 and J usage is TRBJ2-3; 8 bases align to TRBD1. The CDR3 is 14 amino acids. Germline assignment: CDR1 SGHRS and CDR2 YFSETQ. The J segment lost 4 bases and the V segment lost 0 bases, leaving 1 base of the junction unmatched. CDR3 residues: CASSLGGQADTQYF. The CDR3 nucleotides read TGCGCCAGCAGCTTGGGGGGACAGGCAGATACGCAGTATTTT.

The CDR3 DNA follows: TGTGCCTGGAGGGGCGGCGGGGCGCTTGGCTACACCTTC. Encoded protein: CAWRGGGALGYTF. The chain joins TRBV30 to TRBJ1-2; D is possibly TRBD1 (5 bases). The CDR3 covers 13 residues. Germline lookup yields CDR1 GTSNPN and CDR2 SVGIG (reference sequence). V was cut by 3 bases and J by 7 bases, with 15 bases left in between.

The chain couples TRBV12-3 or TRBV12-4 to TRBJ1-2, with D uncertain. The V gene lost 1 base and the J gene lost 8 bases, with 11 bases spanning the gap. The CDR3 runs 13 residues. This CDR3 reads CASSLVGMGGYTF. In DNA form, the CDR3 reads TGTGCCAGCAGTTTAGTGGGTATGGGCGGCTACACCTTC.

The chain couples TRBV5-1 to TRBJ1-6; TRBD1 is a possible D gene (5 bases). The germline V gene has CDR1 SGHRS and CDR2 YFSETQ. The CDR3 runs 13 residues. The ends were cut back, 9 bases at V and 8 bases at J, with 15 bases in the middle. CDR3: CATKVGDDSPLHF. The CDR3 coding sequence is TGCGCCACCAAGGTAGGGGATGATTCACCCCTCCACTTT.

The rearrangement joins TRBV6-5 to TRBJ1-2; a possible D gene is TRBD1 (5 bases). Germline V gives CDR1 MNHEY, CDR2 SVGAGI. This CDR3 contains 12 residues. V was shortened by 7 bases and J by 8 bases, with 14 bases between the two germline ends. The CDR3 protein is CASNPPGGGYTF. For the CDR3, the DNA is TGTGCCAGCAACCCTCCCGGGGGAGGCTACACCTTC.

The CDR3 DNA is TGCGCCAGCAGTAAGACGGTGAACACTGAAGCTTTCTTT. This gives the protein CASSKTVNTEAFF. The chain recombines TRBV5-1 with TRBJ1-1, with D unclear. CDR3 length equals 13 residues. Trimming removed 5 bases at V and 0 bases at J, with 8 bases between. The germline gives CDR1 SGHRS, CDR2 YFSETQ.

The rearrangement uses TRBV7-9 and TRBJ1-2, with TRBD1 matching over 8 bases. V dropped 4 bases and J dropped 3; count of bases not matched to a gene: 4. CDR1 is SEHNR, CDR2 FQNEAQ, per germline (reference sequence). The CDR3 loop spans 14 amino acids. CDR3 region: CASSSDRADYGYTF. The CDR3 DNA sequence: TGTGCCAGCAGCTCGGACAGGGCCGACTATGGCTACACCTTC.

This sequence joins TRBV6-4 and TRBJ2-2; tentative D call: TRBD1 (6 bases). CDR3 size: 15 residues. The ends were cut back, 0 bases at V and 2 bases at J, with 7 bases in the middle. The germline gives CDR1 MRHNA, CDR2 SNTAGT. The CDR3 loop is CASSDSGTNTGELFF. CDR3 in DNA: TGTGCCAGCAGTGACTCCGGGACAAACACCGGGGAGCTGTTTTTT.

In this sample, this clone turned up once. This rearrangement joins TRBV29-1 to TRBJ1-2, with a tentative D call TRBD1 (5 bases). CDR1 and CDR2 from the germline V gene are SQVTM and ANQGSEA. The CDR3 loop spans 12 amino acids. Trimming removed 4 bases at V and 4 bases at J, with 10 bases between. Here the CDR3 DNA reads TGCAGCGTTGTGGCAGGGACCTATGGCTACACCTTC. It translates to CSVVAGTYGYTF.

J is TRBJ1-2 and V is TRBV19; TRBD1 aligns across 9 bases. V dropped 10 bases and J dropped 2; count of bases not matched to a gene: 20. Germline CDR1 LNHDA, CDR2 SQIVND (reference sequence). This CDR3 spans 18 amino acids. CDR3 residues: CATTKLAGQGWRNYGYTF. CDR3 coding DNA: TGTGCCACCACGAAGCTTGCGGGACAGGGTTGGCGGAACTATGGCTACACCTTC.

The rearrangement joins TRBV5-1 to TRBJ2-1, with a tentative D call TRBD2 (6 bases). The CDR3 has 14 amino acids. Germline V gene lookup returns CDR1 SGHRS and CDR2 YFSETQ. V lost 7 bases and J 7 bases, leaving 18 bases between the germline ends. The CDR3 coding sequence is TGCGCCAGCTCGGGACTTCCCGGCGGGAATGAGCAGTTCTTC. Translating gives CASSGLPGGNEQFF.

The chain employs TRBV5-1 and TRBJ2-2; D not resolved. This CDR3 contains 15 residues. From germline, CDR1 is SGHRS and CDR2 YFSETQ. Trimming left V 5 bases short and J 2 bases short, with 13 bases between. DNA of the CDR3: TGCGCCAGCAGAGCCGGGTCATCTAACACCGGGGAGCTGTTTTTT. The encoded protein is CASRAGSSNTGELFF.

The CDR3 DNA is TGTGCCAGCAGTTACTCGATCAGGCGAGATACGCAGTATTTT. Protein sequence: CASSYSIRRDTQYF. This chain links TRBV6-5 with TRBJ2-3; D not resolved. Trimming cost V 0 bases and J 5 bases, with 9 bases left between them. Germline-derived CDR1 and CDR2 are MNHEY and SVGAGI. The CDR3 is made up of 14 amino acids.

V and J are TRBV5-1 and TRBJ2-1; D gene uncertain. This CDR3 has 14 residues. The germline V and J ends were trimmed by 2 bases and 1 base, with 7 bases remaining between them. The germline gives CDR1 SGHRS, CDR2 YFSETQ. CDR3 protein: CASSLELSYNEQFF. The DNA for the CDR3 is TGCGCCAGCAGCTTAGAGCTTTCCTACAATGAGCAGTTCTTC.

V usage is TRBV27 and J usage is TRBJ1-5; no clear D gene. CDR1 is MNHEY, CDR2 SMNVEV, per germline (reference sequence). Trimming removed 10 bases at V and 5 bases at J, with 15 bases between. This CDR3 contains 13 residues. For the CDR3, the DNA is TGTGCCACCTCAGGATCCCCGGATCAGCCCCAGCATTTT. This sequence encodes CATSGSPDQPQHF.

This clone was picked up one time. The chain combines TRBV19 with TRBJ1-5, with 8 nucleotides matching TRBD1. The CDR3 totals 13 residues. V dropped 3 bases and J dropped 6; count of bases not matched to a gene: 1. CDR1 and CDR2 (germline): LNHDA, SQIVND (reference sequence). The CDR3 coding sequence is TGTGCCAGTAGTATGGGGACAGGTCAGCCCCAGCATTTT. This sequence encodes CASSMGTGQPQHF.

This clone has just one count. The rearrangement joins TRBV2 to TRBJ2-2; D gene unclear. The germline gives CDR1 SNHLY, CDR2 FYNNEI. The CDR3 is 13 residues long. Trimming shortened V by 11 bases and J by 5 bases, and 15 bases separated the two germline ends. CDR3 amino acids: CASRPTWTGELFF. In nucleotides, the CDR3 is TGTGCCTCTAGACCGACATGGACCGGGGAGCTGTTTTTT. The full variable domain, rest sourced from reference TRBV2 and TRBJ2-2, is EPEVTQTPSHQVTQMGQEVILRCVPISNHLYFYWYRQILGQKVEFLVSFYNNEISEKSEIFDDQFSVERPDGSNFTLKIRSTKLEDSAMYFCASRPTWTGELFFGEGSRLTVL.

J is TRBJ1-1 and V is TRBV18; 7 bases line up with TRBD1. Trimming removed 6 bases from V and 3 bases from J; junction bases left unmatched: 7. The germline V gene has CDR1 KGHSH and CDR2 LQKENI. There are 14 residues in the CDR3. The CDR3 sequence is CASSKLTGDTEAFF. The CDR3 DNA follows: TGTGCCAGCTCGAAACTTACAGGGGACACTGAAGCTTTCTTT.

CDR3 amino acids: CATSRDPGQAATNEKLFF. CDR3 DNA sequence: TGTGCCACCAGCAGAGATCCCGGACAGGCGGCAACTAATGAAAAACTGTTTTTT. V and J are TRBV15 and TRBJ1-4, with 7 bases matching TRBD1. CDR1 and CDR2 (germline): LNHNV, YYDKDF (reference sequence). V lost 0 bases and J lost 0; bases outside the gene matches: 7. This CDR3 has 18 amino acids.

The chain recombines TRBV30 with TRBJ1-6; D gene unclear. Germline lookup yields CDR1 GTSNPN and CDR2 SVGIG (reference sequence). The V end was cut by 0 bases, the J end by 8 bases, with 11 bases between. The CDR3 contains 14 residues. Here the CDR3 DNA reads TGTGCCTGGAGTGTACTCCCCCGGGATTCACCCCTCCACTTT. This translates into CAWSVLPRDSPLHF.

The V gene is TRBV7-9, the J gene TRBJ2-2; possibly TRBD1 for D (5 bases). Trimming took 7 bases from V and 0 from J, leaving 9 bases between them. The CDR3 extends over 14 amino acids. CDR1 SEHNR and CDR2 FQNEAQ come from the germline V gene (reference sequence). The CDR3 is CASNDSPNTGELFF. The CDR3 DNA reads as TGTGCCAGCAACGACAGCCCGAACACCGGGGAGCTGTTTTTT.

V gene TRBV6-5 combines with J gene TRBJ1-6; D is ambiguous. V was clipped by 2 bases and J by 13 bases, with 12 bases between them. Germline CDR1 and CDR2: MNHEY and SVGAGI. This CDR3 is 13 amino acids long. CDR3 sequence reads: CASSYTNRSPLHF. The CDR3, as DNA: TGTGCCAGCAGTTACACAAACAGAAGCCCCCTCCACTTT.

This chain links TRBV10-3 with TRBJ1-1; no definite D call. The V gene lost 6 bases and the J gene lost 5 bases, with 19 bases spanning the gap. Germline V gives CDR1 ENHRY, CDR2 SYGVKD. This CDR3 comprises 15 residues. The CDR3 spells CAISRGGRGITEAFF. CDR3 coding DNA: TGTGCCATCAGCCGGGGAGGGAGAGGGATTACTGAAGCTTTCTTT.

The rearrangement joins TRBV5-1 to TRBJ1-3; 8 nucleotides align to TRBD1. The CDR3 is 17 residues long. The germline CDR1 and CDR2 sequences are SGHRS and YFSETQ. V dropped 4 bases and J dropped 0; count of bases not matched to a gene: 9. In DNA form, the CDR3 reads TGCGCCAGCAGCACAGGGACAGGAATTAGCTCTGGAAACACCATATATTTT. This sequence encodes CASSTGTGISSGNTIYF.